The 23 T cell receptor beta chains reported below all come from one sample, sequenced in a study of OX40 agonist ivuxolimab in advanced cancers. The repertoire was sequenced with immunoSEQ multiplex PCR; TCRdb's copy has only in-frame clones and lacks some. The repertoire holds roughly 80,000 clones, with over 65% as singletons. This specimen was CD4+ or CD8+ T cells sorted from blood, taken in a trial of the OX40 agonist ivuxolimab. These receptors were obtained from an adult with an advanced solid tumor such as melanoma, head and neck, liver or kidney cancer.

This clone was observed a few times. The chain recombines TRBV19 with TRBJ1-2; D is undetermined. Germline loops: CDR1 LNHDA, CDR2 SQIVND (reference sequence). The CDR3 runs to 14 residues. Trimming removed 3 bases at V and 4 bases at J, with 12 bases between. CDR3 nucleotide sequence: TGTGCCAGTAGTATTCTTTTGGAATCCTATGGCTACACCTTC. It yields the protein CASSILLESYGYTF.

The chain recombines TRBV29-1 with TRBJ2-5, with D tentatively TRBD2 (7 bases). The CDR3 is 15 amino acids. The V gene lost 2 bases and the J gene lost 1 base, with 14 bases spanning the gap. Germline lookup yields CDR1 SQVTM and CDR2 ANQGSEA. This CDR3 reads CSVEKGGSGQETQYF. The CDR3 DNA reads TGCAGCGTTGAAAAGGGGGGGAGCGGCCAAGAGACCCAGTACTTC.

This rearrangement joins TRBV19 to TRBJ1-5; D uncertain. Germline-derived CDR1 and CDR2 are LNHDA and SQIVND (reference sequence). This CDR3 is built from 16 residues. V was trimmed by 7 bases and J by 1 base, leaving 17 bases between them. The CDR3 DNA reads TGTGCCAGTACCCCAGAAACCCCGGGGAGCAATCAGCCCCAGCATTTT. Residues: CASTPETPGSNQPQHF.

The chain uses TRBV19 and TRBJ2-6, with D perhaps being TRBD1 or TRBD2 (6 bases each). Germline-derived CDR1 and CDR2 are LNHDA and SQIVND (reference sequence). The CDR3 runs to 13 residues. Trimming stripped 4 bases from V and 13 bases from J, with 14 bases between. The CDR3 loop is CASSTRGLQVLTF. As DNA, the CDR3 is TGTGCCAGTAGTACCAGGGGACTTCAAGTCCTGACTTTC.

CDR3 region: CASSLGGGNLLYEQYF. The CDR3 DNA is TGTGCCAGCAGCTTAGGAGGCGGGAACCTCCTCTACGAGCAGTACTTC. This chain uses TRBV7-2 with TRBJ2-7; tentatively, D is TRBD2 (6 bases). This CDR3 spans 16 amino acids. With 1 base removed from V and 3 bases from J, the gap between germline ends came to 16 bases. Germline assignment: CDR1 SGHTA and CDR2 FQGNSA.

The J gene is TRBJ1-1, the V gene TRBV6-5; no definite D call. V gave up 5 bases and J gave up 1 base, with 11 bases separating them. CDR1 and CDR2 from the germline V gene are MNHEY and SVGAGI. This CDR3 has 14 residues. As DNA, the CDR3 is TGTGCCAGCAGTAGCCTGACACAGAACACTGAAGCTTTCTTT. Translation: CASSSLTQNTEAFF.

The gene calls are TRBV7-2 and TRBJ1-2, with 10 bases fitting TRBD1. The CDR3 contains 16 residues. V shed 5 bases, J shed 4 bases, and the junction held 10 bases outside the gene matches. Germline loops: CDR1 SGHTA, CDR2 FQGNSA. DNA for the CDR3: TGTGCCAGCAGCATCGCCGGGACAGGGGATGGCTATGGCTACACCTTC. Residues: CASSIAGTGDGYGYTF. Filled out from reference TRBV7-2 and TRBJ1-2, the complete variable domain reads GAGVSQSPSNKVTEKGKDVELRCDPISGHTALYWYRQSLGQGLEFLIYFQGNSAPDKSGLPSDRFSAERTGGSVSTLTIQRTQQEDSAVYLCASSIAGTGDGYGYTFGSGTRLTVV.

The chain couples TRBV5-1 to TRBJ2-5; 9 bases line up with TRBD2. The V segment lost 2 bases and the J segment 4 bases; nucleotides outside the gene matches: 12. CDR1 is SGHRS and CDR2 is YFSETQ in the germline V gene. CDR3 length: 17 residues. This chain's CDR3 is CASSLAGGRVPSETQYF. The CDR3 nucleotides read TGCGCCAGCAGCTTAGCGGGGGGCCGGGTCCCCTCAGAGACCCAGTACTTC.

The chain carries TRBV5-1 and TRBJ1-2; 9 bases match TRBD1. Looked up from germline, CDR1 is SGHRS and CDR2 is YFSETQ. The CDR3 has 19 amino acids. After removal of 5 bases from V and 4 bases from J, the junction contained 21 bases not matched to a gene. The CDR3 sequence is CASRYDGDRGYYRGYGYTF. In DNA form, the CDR3 reads TGCGCCAGCAGGTACGATGGAGACAGGGGGTATTATCGGGGCTATGGCTACACCTTC.

The chain joins TRBV5-6 to TRBJ1-2; TRBD1 might be the D (6 bases). The CDR3 is 15 amino acids. Germline V lookup: CDR1 SGHDT, CDR2 YYEEEE. V lost 0 bases, J lost 5 bases, and 14 bases lay in between. CDR3 in amino acids: CASSLAGGSWYGYTF. The CDR3 DNA follows: TGTGCCAGCAGCTTGGCGGGGGGCTCGTGGTATGGCTACACCTTC.

The gene calls are TRBV7-2 and TRBJ2-7, with D possibly matching TRBD2 (6 bases). CDR1 is SGHTA, CDR2 FQGNSA, per germline. The CDR3 has 16 amino acids. Trimming took 5 bases from V and 2 from J, leaving 19 bases between them. The CDR3 DNA reads as TGTGCCAGCAGCATAGGGCGGGGCCGAGGGGCCTACGAGCAGTACTTC. Translation: CASSIGRGRGAYEQYF.

The chain recombines TRBV30 with TRBJ1-3; 7 bases map to TRBD1. Losses at the gene ends were 4 bases for V and 3 bases for J; bases not matched to a gene: 9. The CDR3 runs to 15 residues. The germline CDR1 and CDR2 sequences are GTSNPN and SVGIG (reference sequence). CDR3 loop: CAWTTGAAFGNTIYF. Here the CDR3 DNA reads TGTGCCTGGACAACAGGGGCCGCTTTTGGAAACACCATATATTTT. The full variable domain, rest sourced from reference TRBV30 and TRBJ1-3, is SQTIHQWPATLVQPVGSPLSLECTVEGTSNPNLYWYRQAAGRGLQLLFYSVGIGQISSEVPQNLSASRPQDRQFILSSKKLLLSDSGFYLCAWTTGAAFGNTIYFGEGSWLTVV.

The rearrangement links TRBV6-6 to TRBJ2-5; 8 nucleotides match TRBD1. After removal of 6 bases from V and 2 bases from J, the junction contained 5 bases not matched to a gene. Looked up from germline, CDR1 is MNHNY and CDR2 is SVGAGI (reference sequence). The CDR3 has 14 amino acids. Here the CDR3 reads CASRRQGLQETQYF. CDR3 coding DNA: TGTGCCAGCAGGAGACAGGGGCTTCAAGAGACCCAGTACTTC.

This clone occurred a few times. The CDR3 sequence: CASSLALGEQYF. The CDR3 DNA reads TGTGCCAGCAGCTTGGCCTTGGGGGAGCAGTACTTC. This chain links TRBV7-2 with TRBJ2-7; no clear D. The CDR3 totals 12 residues. Between the trimmed V and J ends, which lost 3 bases and 7 bases, there was a span of 10 bases. CDR1 SGHTA and CDR2 FQGNSA come from the germline V gene.

This clone was recorded once. V is TRBV5-1 and J is TRBJ2-7; D may be TRBD1 or TRBD2 (5 bases each). V was trimmed by 5 bases and J by 1 base, leaving 10 bases between them. The CDR3 length is 13 residues. Germline V gene sequence: CDR1 SGHRS, CDR2 YFSETQ. In DNA, the CDR3 is TGCGCCAGCAGTGTGAGGGGATCCTACGAGCAGTACTTC. It encodes CASSVRGSYEQYF.

This clone has only one observation. V gene TRBV7-2 combines with J gene TRBJ2-5, with 8 bases aligning to TRBD2. There are 14 residues in the CDR3. V dropped 6 bases and J dropped 5; count of bases not matched to a gene: 8. CDR1 and CDR2 (germline): SGHTA, FQGNSA. The CDR3 here is CASRRTGGRETQYF. Written as DNA, the CDR3 is TGTGCCAGCAGGCGCACGGGGGGGCGGGAGACCCAGTACTTC.

The count of this clone is one. The V gene is TRBV7-2, the J gene TRBJ1-2; D is unclear. The CDR3 spans 11 residues. The germline V and J ends were trimmed by 2 bases and 7 bases, with 5 bases remaining between them. Looked up from germline, CDR1 is SGHTA and CDR2 is FQGNSA. Here the CDR3 DNA reads TGTGCCAGCAGCTTATTCGGTGGCTACACCTTC. Translating gives CASSLFGGYTF. The full variable domain, with the rest looked up from reference TRBV7-2 and TRBJ1-2, is GAGVSQSPSNKVTEKGKDVELRCDPISGHTALYWYRQSLGQGLEFLIYFQGNSAPDKSGLPSDRFSAERTGGSVSTLTIQRTQQEDSAVYLCASSLFGGYTFGSGTRLTVV.

With regard to this clone: This same CDR3 is encoded by further DNA sequences in the sample. The CDR3 here is CASSLPGGYGYTF. The DNA of the CDR3 is TGTGCCAGCAGTTTGCCCGGGGGCTATGGCTACACCTTC. This sequence joins TRBV27 and TRBJ1-2; tentatively, D is TRBD1 (5 bases). V was shortened by 3 bases and J by 4 bases, with 9 bases between the two germline ends. The CDR3 length is 13 residues. The germline V gene has CDR1 MNHEY and CDR2 SMNVEV (reference sequence).

CDR3 protein: CASSPAGTTDNSPLHF. CDR3 sequence (DNA): TGCGCCAGCAGTCCTGCCGGGACAACAGATAATTCACCCCTCCACTTT. V and J are TRBV5-1 and TRBJ1-6; TRBD1 might be the D (6 bases). V was shortened by 5 bases and J by 5 bases, with 17 bases between the two germline ends. The CDR3 runs to 16 residues. Germline V gives CDR1 SGHRS, CDR2 YFSETQ. Combining the CDR3 with reference TRBV5-1 and TRBJ1-6 gives the whole variable domain KAGVTQTPRYLIKTRGQQVTLSCSPISGHRSVSWYQQTPGQGLQFLFEYFSETQRNKGNFPGRFSGRQFSNSRSEMNVSTLELGDSALYLCASSPAGTTDNSPLHFGNGTRLTVT.

This clone showed up just once. The V call is TRBV2, the J call TRBJ1-5; D not certain. Germline V gene lookup returns CDR1 SNHLY and CDR2 FYNNEI. With 6 bases removed from V and 2 bases from J, the gap between germline ends came to 11 bases. The CDR3 length is 14 residues. DNA of the CDR3: TGTGCCAGCAGCGGGAGCCAGGGCAATCAGCCCCAGCATTTT. Translated, it gives CASSGSQGNQPQHF.

This sequence joins TRBV5-1 and TRBJ2-7; weak D call: TRBD2 (6 bases). From germline, CDR1 is SGHRS and CDR2 YFSETQ. Trimming left V 2 bases short and J 2 bases short, with 14 bases between. The CDR3 spans 15 residues. CDR3 sequence reads: CASSLLASPTYEQYF. In DNA form, the CDR3 reads TGCGCCAGCAGCTTACTAGCTAGCCCCACCTACGAGCAGTACTTC.

The CDR3 DNA sequence: TGTGCCAGCTCCCCAGGGATGAACACTGAAGCTTTCTTT. It codes for CASSPGMNTEAFF. The genes are TRBV18 and TRBJ1-1, with D possibly TRBD1 on 5 matching bases. CDR3 size: 13 residues. Germline-derived CDR1 and CDR2 are KGHSH and LQKENI. With 6 bases removed from V and 0 bases from J, the gap between germline ends came to 8 bases.

The gene calls are TRBV29-1 and TRBJ1-1, with D possibly matching TRBD1 (6 bases). The germline V gene has CDR1 SQVTM and CDR2 ANQGSEA. The CDR3 has 14 amino acids. V lost 6 bases to trimming and J lost 2 bases, with 16 bases between them. This CDR3 is CSVTGTNLNTEAFF. The CDR3 DNA reads TGCAGCGTGACCGGGACAAATTTAAACACTGAAGCTTTCTTT.